This T cell receptor beta chain was captured in a study of cytomegalovirus exposure and HLA in healthy donors. V dropped 4 bases and J dropped 5; count of bases not matched to a gene: 3. Germline CDR1 SGHRS, CDR2 YFSETQ. This CDR3 is built from 14 residues. In regard to this clone: Its specificity is unknown.

PCR was performed using 60 Vbeta and 13 Jbeta primers. Data came from immunoSEQ multiplex PCR; TCRdb stores just in-frame clones and leaves some out. This table lists more than 40,000 clones. Study-wide points: After further analysis at a later stage, roughly 16,000 TCR beta sequences were associated with HLA alleles at 0.05 false discovery rate. Investigators reported 150 to 200 TCR beta chains as tied to cytomegalovirus. Most observed TCR sequences were rare, whereas some public TCRs were detected in many donors. According to an earlier analysis, most TCR beta V segments yielded productive rearrangements about 87% or about 30% of the time.

Sequences were obtained from PBMCs. The chain uses TRBV5-1 and TRBJ1-6; 7 bases agree with TRBD1. This receptor was obtained from a female donor in good health and CMV-seronegative. CDR3: CASSRTGNNSPLHF. In DNA form, the CDR3 reads TGCGCCAGCAGCCGGACAGGCAATAATTCACCCCTCCACTTT.